This T cell receptor beta chain appears in the sequencing data of a study of lymphopenia after photon versus proton radiotherapy (dated by TCRdb to between 2018 and 2021). At the level of the whole study: In patients with gastrointestinal tumors who developed high-grade lymphopenia, the study compared the immunological effects of photon radiation therapy with those of proton radiation therapy. A cohort of some 19 patients with gastrointestinal tumors who received either photon or proton therapy and subsequently developed lymphopenia was included. The study was designed to characterize how the impact on the immune system differs between the two radiation modalities.

Receptors were amplified or captured by the immunoSEQ multiplex PCR assay. Alongside multiparametric flow cytometry, deep sequencing of rearranged TCR beta loci was used to profile the T cell repertoires. TCRdb holds this immuneACCESS table with in-frame rearrangements only. Some clones are missing; in checked studies, unresolved V genes explain under half, and the rest has no known cause. Present in this sample are around 30,000 clones, 89% of which were seen just once. Of the sample, around 6.7% is held by the ten largest clones. Comments on this clone: Its antigen has not been determined. No base qualities exist here, and no much larger clone lies one base off it.

What the study reported, not specific to this receptor: During treatment, patients who received proton therapy stayed relatively stable, whereas patients who received photon therapy lost naive T cells and TCR diversity and gained effector/memory populations. The survival association was assessed only in patients who died, and better survival with proton therapy was presented by the authors as a possibility rather than a demonstrated result. Across the cohort, a larger post-nadir drop in TCR diversity was inversely correlated with overall survival time among patients who died. Once the lymphocyte count had reached its nadir, the repertoires of photon-treated patients showed oligoclonal expansion, particularly of CD8+ Temra cells, and this expansion drove the decline in diversity.

V is shortened by 6 bases, J by 0 bases, and the region joining them spans 12 bases. The CDR3, cysteine through phenylalanine, is 13 amino acids long. The retained sequence is limited to the CDR3, 39 bases, with the frame set at the first base. CDR1 SQVTM and CDR2 ANQGSEA are derived from the germline V gene. The chain was built from TRBV29-1 and TRBJ2-7, with no reliable assignment of the D segment. This specimen consisted of peripheral blood, obtained from a patient treated with proton-based radiotherapy. This TCR derives from a woman in her seventies with pancreatic cancer. Some clones in this sample may be carry-over from other donors' samples. The DNA sequence is as follows: TGCAGCGTGACCCCGACGGCCTCCTACGAGCAGTACTTC. This gives the protein CSVTPTASYEQYF.